A selection of T cell receptor beta chains follows, all from one sample in a study of T cell changes during pregnancy in multiple sclerosis. Produced via immunoSEQ multiplex PCR; TCRdb's table is partial and in-frame only. The data show approximately 40,000 clones, approximately 89% seen once. The specimen comprised CD8+ T cells from peripheral blood mononuclear cells, sampled in the third trimester of pregnancy. The receptors come from a female donor with multiple sclerosis, enrolled in a pregnancy study. Each CDR3 is given with its conserved first and last residue.

CDR3 protein: CASSVGAGGDTQYF; V gene: TRBV9; J gene: TRBJ2-3
CDR3 protein: CASKEGSGYNEQFF; V gene: TRBV19; J gene: TRBJ2-1
CDR3 protein: CASVPPSVNTIYF; V gene: TRBV12-5; J gene: TRBJ1-3
CDR3 protein: CASSPPYNEQFF; V gene: TRBV18; J gene: TRBJ2-1
CDR3 protein: CASSPTGGETQYF; V gene: TRBV11-2; J gene: TRBJ2-5
CDR3 protein: CASSEQGAGYNEQFF; V gene: TRBV19; J gene: TRBJ2-1
CDR3 protein: CASSSISREPEQYF; V gene: TRBV7-9; J gene: TRBJ2-7
CDR3 protein: CASRPENTGELFF; V gene: TRBV6-6; J gene: TRBJ2-2
CDR3 protein: CASSWSAGTAIEAFF; V gene: TRBV5-1; J gene: TRBJ1-1
CDR3 protein: CASRQGAEETQYF; V gene: TRBV7-9; J gene: TRBJ2-5
CDR3 protein: CASSLQGAIGNIQYF; V gene: TRBV5-1; J gene: TRBJ2-4
CDR3 protein: CASSPKGWDSSSYEQYF; V gene: TRBV27; J gene: TRBJ2-7
CDR3 protein: CASSSGGQYNEKLFF; V gene: TRBV9; J gene: TRBJ1-4
CDR3 protein: CASHGGLLNTQYF; V gene: TRBV27; J gene: TRBJ2-3
CDR3 protein: CASSEGQRDVEEAFF; V gene: TRBV6-1; J gene: TRBJ1-1
CDR3 protein: CASSFGTSGGDTQYF; V gene: TRBV6-6; J gene: TRBJ2-3
CDR3 protein: CASRETGQGAPEEQYF; V gene: TRBV6-6; J gene: TRBJ2-7
CDR3 protein: CASSLGTGFGYTF; V gene: TRBV11-2; J gene: TRBJ1-2
CDR3 protein: CASTPGELHNEQFF; V gene: TRBV7-9; J gene: TRBJ2-1
CDR3 protein: CASSFEPRGRDEQFF; V gene: TRBV6-5; J gene: TRBJ2-1
CDR3 protein: CASRSGGTYNEQFF; V gene: TRBV27; J gene: TRBJ2-1
CDR3 protein: CASSFSASNEQFF; V gene: TRBV5-1; J gene: TRBJ2-1
CDR3 protein: CAWSSLGQGTGNTIYF; V gene: TRBV30; J gene: TRBJ1-3
CDR3 protein: CASSLVKTGGDEQFF; V gene: TRBV7-9; J gene: TRBJ2-1
CDR3 protein: CASSPQWETNTEAFF; V gene: TRBV9; J gene: TRBJ1-1
CDR3 protein: CASSLSGTGGGYTF; V gene: TRBV27; J gene: TRBJ1-2
CDR3 protein: CATGSFYEQYF; V gene: TRBV6-5; J gene: TRBJ2-7
CDR3 protein: CASSAGTSGFYEQFF; V gene: TRBV7-9; J gene: TRBJ2-1
CDR3 protein: CASSSNRGGIHWGLTEAFF; V gene: TRBV19; J gene: TRBJ1-1
CDR3 protein: CASSGRLAGGLDEQFF; V gene: TRBV6-4; J gene: TRBJ2-1
CDR3 protein: CASSSRAGGELFF; V gene: TRBV6-5; J gene: TRBJ2-2
CDR3 protein: CASSLVRRGAGANVLTF; V gene: TRBV5-8; J gene: TRBJ2-6
CDR3 protein: CASSPTDGVGFLTGYTF; V gene: TRBV27; J gene: TRBJ1-2
CDR3 protein: CASSFGTGYSEQYF; V gene: TRBV2; J gene: TRBJ2-7
CDR3 protein: CASSLEGLGFNEQFF; V gene: TRBV5-1; J gene: TRBJ2-1
CDR3 protein: CASRMDRGRLNEQFF; V gene: TRBV19; J gene: TRBJ2-1
CDR3 protein: CASDLLAGDTDTQYF; V gene: TRBV7-2; J gene: TRBJ2-3
CDR3 protein: CASSLAQGGGNQPQHF; V gene: TRBV13; J gene: TRBJ1-5
CDR3 protein: CASSIILAGDNRELFF; V gene: TRBV19; J gene: TRBJ2-2
CDR3 protein: CASSISVSTEAFF; V gene: TRBV19; J gene: TRBJ1-1